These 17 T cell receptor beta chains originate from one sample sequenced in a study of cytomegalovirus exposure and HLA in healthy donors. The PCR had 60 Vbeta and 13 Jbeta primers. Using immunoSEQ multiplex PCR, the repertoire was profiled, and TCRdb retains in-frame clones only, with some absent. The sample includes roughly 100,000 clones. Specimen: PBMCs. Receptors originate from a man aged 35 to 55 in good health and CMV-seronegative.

The CDR3 nucleotides are TGTGCCAGTAGTGCCCGTGGACACCCCTACGAGCAGTACTTC. Encoded protein: CASSARGHPYEQYF. The chain combines TRBV19 with TRBJ2-7; D is perhaps TRBD1 (5 bases). The CDR3 sequence is 14 residues long. The V end lost 5 bases, the J end lost 2 bases, and 13 bases lay between the germline ends. CDR1 LNHDA and CDR2 SQIVND come from the germline V gene (reference sequence).

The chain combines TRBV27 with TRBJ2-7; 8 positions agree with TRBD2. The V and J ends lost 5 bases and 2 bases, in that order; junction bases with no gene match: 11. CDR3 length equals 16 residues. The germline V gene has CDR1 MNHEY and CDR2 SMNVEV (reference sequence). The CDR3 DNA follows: TGTGCCAGCAGTATCACTAGCGGAGGGAGAACCTACGAGCAGTACTTC. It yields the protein CASSITSGGRTYEQYF.

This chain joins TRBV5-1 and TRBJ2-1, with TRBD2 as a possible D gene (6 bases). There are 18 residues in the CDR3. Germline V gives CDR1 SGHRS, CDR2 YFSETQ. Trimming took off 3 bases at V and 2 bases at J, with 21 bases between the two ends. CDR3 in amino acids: CASSYGGLGEATYNEQFF. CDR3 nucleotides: TGCGCCAGCAGCTACGGGGGTCTAGGCGAGGCGACCTACAATGAGCAGTTCTTC. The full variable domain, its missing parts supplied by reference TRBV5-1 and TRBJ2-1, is KAGVTQTPRYLIKTRGQQVTLSCSPISGHRSVSWYQQTPGQGLQFLFEYFSETQRNKGNFPGRFSGRQFSNSRSEMNVSTLELGDSALYLCASSYGGLGEATYNEQFFGPGTRLTVL.

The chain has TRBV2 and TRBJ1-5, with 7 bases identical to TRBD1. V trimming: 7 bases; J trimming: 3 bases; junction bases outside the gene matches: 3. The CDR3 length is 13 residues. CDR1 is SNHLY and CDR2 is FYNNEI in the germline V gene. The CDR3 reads CASKGTDNQPQHF. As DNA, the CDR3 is TGTGCCAGCAAAGGGACAGACAATCAGCCCCAGCATTTT. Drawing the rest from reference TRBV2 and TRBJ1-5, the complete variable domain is EPEVTQTPSHQVTQMGQEVILRCVPISNHLYFYWYRQILGQKVEFLVSFYNNEISEKSEIFDDQFSVERPDGSNFTLKIRSTKLEDSAMYFCASKGTDNQPQHFGDGTRLSIL.

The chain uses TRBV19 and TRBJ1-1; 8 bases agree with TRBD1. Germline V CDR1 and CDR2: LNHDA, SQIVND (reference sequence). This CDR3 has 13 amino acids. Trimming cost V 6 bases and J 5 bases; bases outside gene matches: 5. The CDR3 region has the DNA TGTGCCAGTAGCAGAGACAGGGGTACTGAAGCTTTCTTT. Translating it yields CASSRDRGTEAFF. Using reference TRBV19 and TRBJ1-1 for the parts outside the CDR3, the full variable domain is DGGITQSPKYLFRKEGQNVTLSCEQNLNHDAMYWYRQDPGQGLRLIYYSQIVNDFQKGDIAEGYSVSREKKESFPLTVTSAQKNPTAFYLCASSRDRGTEAFFGQGTRLTVV.

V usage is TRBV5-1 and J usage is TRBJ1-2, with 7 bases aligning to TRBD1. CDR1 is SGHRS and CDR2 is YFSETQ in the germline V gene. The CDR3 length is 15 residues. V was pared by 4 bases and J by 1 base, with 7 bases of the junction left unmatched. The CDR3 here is CASSADRPHNYGYTF. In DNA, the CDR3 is TGCGCCAGCAGCGCGGACAGGCCCCATAACTATGGCTACACCTTC.

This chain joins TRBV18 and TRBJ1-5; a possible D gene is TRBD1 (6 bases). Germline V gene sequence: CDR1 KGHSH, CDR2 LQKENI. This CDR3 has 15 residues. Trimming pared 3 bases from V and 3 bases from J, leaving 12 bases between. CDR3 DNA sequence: TGTGCCAGCTCACCGAGGACAGCTGACAATCAGCCCCAGCATTTT. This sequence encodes CASSPRTADNQPQHF.

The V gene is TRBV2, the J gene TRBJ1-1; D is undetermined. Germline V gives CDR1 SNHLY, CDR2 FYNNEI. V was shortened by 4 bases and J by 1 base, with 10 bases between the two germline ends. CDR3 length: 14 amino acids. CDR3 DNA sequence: TGTGCCAGCAGTGTGAAGAGAGCGAACACTGAAGCTTTCTTT. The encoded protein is CASSVKRANTEAFF. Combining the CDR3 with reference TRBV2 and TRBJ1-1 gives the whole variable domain EPEVTQTPSHQVTQMGQEVILRCVPISNHLYFYWYRQILGQKVEFLVSFYNNEISEKSEIFDDQFSVERPDGSNFTLKIRSTKLEDSAMYFCASSVKRANTEAFFGQGTRLTVV.

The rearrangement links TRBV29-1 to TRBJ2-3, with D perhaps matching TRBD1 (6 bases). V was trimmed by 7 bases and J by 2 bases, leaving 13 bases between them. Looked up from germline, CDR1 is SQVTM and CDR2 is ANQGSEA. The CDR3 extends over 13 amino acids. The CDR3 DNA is TGCAGCGCTAATCAGGGGAACACAGATACGCAGTATTTT. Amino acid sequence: CSANQGNTDTQYF.

The CDR3 nucleotides read TGTGCCAGCAGCCAAGGGACTAGCGGGGGGACAGATACGCAGTATTTT. Amino acid sequence: CASSQGTSGGTDTQYF. This chain uses TRBV5-4 with TRBJ2-3; 15 bases are shared with TRBD2. J lost 3 bases, V lost 4 bases, and 3 bases had no gene match. The CDR3 runs to 16 residues. In germline, CDR1 is SGHNT, CDR2 YYREEE (reference sequence).

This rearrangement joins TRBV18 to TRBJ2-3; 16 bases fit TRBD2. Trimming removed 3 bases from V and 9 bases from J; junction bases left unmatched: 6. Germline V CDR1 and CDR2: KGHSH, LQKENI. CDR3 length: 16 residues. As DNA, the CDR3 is TGTGCCAGCTCACCCCAGGGACTAGCGGGAGGGCCAACGCAGTATTTT. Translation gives CASSPQGLAGGPTQYF.

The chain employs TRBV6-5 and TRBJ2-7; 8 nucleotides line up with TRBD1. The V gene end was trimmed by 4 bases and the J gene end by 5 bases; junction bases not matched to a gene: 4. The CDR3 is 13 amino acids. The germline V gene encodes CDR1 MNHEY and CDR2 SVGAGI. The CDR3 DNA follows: TGTGCCAGCAGTTTGACAGGGGACCACGAGCAGTACTTC. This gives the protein CASSLTGDHEQYF.

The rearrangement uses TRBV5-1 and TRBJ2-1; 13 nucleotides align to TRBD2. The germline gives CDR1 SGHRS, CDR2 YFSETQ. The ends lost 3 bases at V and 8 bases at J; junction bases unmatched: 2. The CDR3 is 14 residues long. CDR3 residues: CASSSTSGGYEQFF. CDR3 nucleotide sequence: TGCGCCAGCAGCTCGACTAGCGGGGGGTATGAGCAGTTCTTC.

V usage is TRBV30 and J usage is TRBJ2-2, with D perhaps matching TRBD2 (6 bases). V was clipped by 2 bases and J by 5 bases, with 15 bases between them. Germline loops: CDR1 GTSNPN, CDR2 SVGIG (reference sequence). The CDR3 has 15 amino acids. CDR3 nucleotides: TGTGCCTGGAGTCTACCGGGGAGGAGAACCGGGGAGCTGTTTTTT. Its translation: CAWSLPGRRTGELFF.

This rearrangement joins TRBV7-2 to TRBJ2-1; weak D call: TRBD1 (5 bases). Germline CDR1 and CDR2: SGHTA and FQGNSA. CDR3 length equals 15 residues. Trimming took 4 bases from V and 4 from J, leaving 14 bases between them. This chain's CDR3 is CASSSWTRIYNEQFF. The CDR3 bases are TGTGCCAGCAGCTCCTGGACAAGAATATACAATGAGCAGTTCTTC.

The CDR3 reads CASSRDSQTSYEQYF. CDR3 DNA sequence: TGTGCCAGCAGTAGGGACAGCCAAACCTCCTACGAGCAGTACTTC. This chain uses TRBV6-5 with TRBJ2-5; 7 nucleotides match TRBD1. The J call may be in error: the DNA end matches TRBJ2-7 better. The CDR3 has 15 residues. Germline V gives CDR1 MNHEY, CDR2 SVGAGI.

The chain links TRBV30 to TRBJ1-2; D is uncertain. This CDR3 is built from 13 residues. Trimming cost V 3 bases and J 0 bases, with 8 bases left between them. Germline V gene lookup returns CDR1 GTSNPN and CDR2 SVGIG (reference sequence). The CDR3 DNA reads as TGTGCCTGGAGAGACAACCCTAACTATGGCTACACCTTC. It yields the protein CAWRDNPNYGYTF.